The sequence of this T cell receptor (beta chain) was determined in a study of T cell responses to AZD1222 COVID-19 vaccine. Comment on this clone: The target antigen is unknown.

Generated by immunoSEQ multiplex PCR, the TCRdb table keeps only in-frame clones and is missing some. The data hold over 150,000 clones, with approximately 87% observed a single time. Study-level results: Baseline seropositivity characterized only a handful of AZD1222 recipients. Per reports, nearly half of all spike-specific TCRs target regions that are unmutated in variants.

The CDR3 consists of 14 residues. CDR1 SNHLY and CDR2 FYNNEI come from the germline V gene. Trimming removed 3 bases from V and 2 bases from J, with 10 bases in between. The clonotype was recovered from an adult who received the AZD1222 COVID-19 vaccine. The chain carries TRBV2 and TRBJ1-1; no clear D gene. Sequenced here: peripheral blood, sampled 28 days after the second AZD1222 dose. The DNA of the CDR3 is TGTGCCAGCAGTGACTCGAGGTCTAACACTGAAGCTTTCTTT. Amino acids: CASSDSRSNTEAFF.